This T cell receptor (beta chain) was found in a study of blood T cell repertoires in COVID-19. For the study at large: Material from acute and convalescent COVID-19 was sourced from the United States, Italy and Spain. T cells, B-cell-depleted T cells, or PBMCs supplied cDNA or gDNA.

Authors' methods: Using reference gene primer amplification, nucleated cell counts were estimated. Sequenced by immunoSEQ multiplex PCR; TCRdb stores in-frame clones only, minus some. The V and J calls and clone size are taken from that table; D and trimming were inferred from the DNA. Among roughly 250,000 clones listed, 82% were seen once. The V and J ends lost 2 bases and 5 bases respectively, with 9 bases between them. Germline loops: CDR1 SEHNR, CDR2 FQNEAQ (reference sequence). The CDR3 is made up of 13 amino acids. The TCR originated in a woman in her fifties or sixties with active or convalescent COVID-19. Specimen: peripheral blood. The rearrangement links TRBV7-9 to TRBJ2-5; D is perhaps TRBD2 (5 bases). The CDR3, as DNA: TGTGCCAGCAGCTTACCCCCGGGGGAGACCCAGTACTTC. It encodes CASSLPPGETQYF.